This T cell receptor (beta chain) appears in the sequencing data of a study of T-cell memory formation after mild COVID-19. About the study: For the most part, TCR clusters were specific to one donor. Study conclusions and caveats: The study found balanced CD4/CD8 in clones contracting day 15 to 85 and a CD4+ lean in later expanders. SARS-CoV-2 specificity of second-wave clones peaking day 37 was unconfirmed.

The germline gives CDR1 DFQATT, CDR2 SNEGSKA (reference sequence). With 5 bases removed from V and 1 base from J, the gap between germline ends came to 16 bases. CDR3 length: 15 amino acids. This clonotype was detected many times. Its antigen is currently unknown. Amplification by 5'RACE using constant-segment primers produced TCR alpha and TCR beta cDNA libraries that carried sample barcodes and UMIs. MiXCR, applied by TCRdb to the 5' RACE reads, yields one record per CDR3 protein. The data show roughly 170,000 distinct CDR3 sequences, around 20% seen once. The receptor was derived from a man aged 18 to 30 who had mild COVID-19 (a few samples of this study predate the infection). Cell type and time point are not known. Sequencing used PBMCs or a T cell subset sorted from them (not recorded which). The rearrangement joins TRBV20-1 to TRBJ2-3, with D perhaps matching TRBD2 (5 bases). The CDR3 DNA sequence: TGCAGTGCTCGTTCCGGGCTAGCTGGCACAGATACGCAGTATTTT. This encodes CSARSGLAGTDTQYF.